This T cell receptor beta chain was documented in a study of graft-versus-host responses after intestinal transplantation. Profiled with immunoSEQ multiplex PCR; TCRdb holds only in-frame clones, not every one. The data contain about 25,000 clones, approximately 78% of them seen just once; the ten biggest clones take up around 0.92%. As to this clone: Antigen unknown.

This CDR3 comprises 15 residues. V lost 1 base, J lost 5 bases, and 16 bases lay in between. CDR1 and CDR2 from the germline V gene are SGHRS and YFSETQ. The V call is TRBV5-1, the J call TRBJ2-7; D is undetermined. The specimen comprised unstimulated CD8+ T cells sorted from spleen or lymph node cells, sampled before transplant. This TCR was sampled from a human donor who was the organ donor for an intestinal transplant. In DNA form, the CDR3 reads TGCGCCAGCAGCTTGTGGGGTAGTTTCCTGGACGAGCAGTACTTC. It translates to CASSLWGSFLDEQYF.